The clone carrying this TCR beta chain was detected ten times or more. From RNA transcripts, TCR beta CDR3 regions were amplified. The HTBI primer set was used in a first-round RT-PCR of the TCR CDR3. TCRdb itself ran the multiplex PCR reads through MiXCR, one entry per CDR3 protein. The sample shows some 320,000 distinct CDR3 sequences, roughly 13% of them seen only once. The source of the sample is a study of T cells in Graves' hyperthyroidism and ophthalmopathy. Turning to the study itself: Blood from the periphery was taken at initial diagnosis, before any treatment.

Trimming took 2 bases from V and 3 from J, leaving 11 bases between them. The CDR3 is 15 residues long. Germline CDR1 is MNHEY and CDR2 is SMNVEV (reference sequence). The V call is TRBV27, the J call TRBJ1-5, with D maybe TRBD1 (5 bases). Source material: blood. The clonotype was recovered from a woman aged 40 to 49 with Graves' ophthalmopathy. Here the CDR3 DNA reads TGTGCCAGCAGTTTAGGCGGGGGAAACAATCAGCCCCAGCATTTT. It encodes CASSLGGGNNQPQHF.